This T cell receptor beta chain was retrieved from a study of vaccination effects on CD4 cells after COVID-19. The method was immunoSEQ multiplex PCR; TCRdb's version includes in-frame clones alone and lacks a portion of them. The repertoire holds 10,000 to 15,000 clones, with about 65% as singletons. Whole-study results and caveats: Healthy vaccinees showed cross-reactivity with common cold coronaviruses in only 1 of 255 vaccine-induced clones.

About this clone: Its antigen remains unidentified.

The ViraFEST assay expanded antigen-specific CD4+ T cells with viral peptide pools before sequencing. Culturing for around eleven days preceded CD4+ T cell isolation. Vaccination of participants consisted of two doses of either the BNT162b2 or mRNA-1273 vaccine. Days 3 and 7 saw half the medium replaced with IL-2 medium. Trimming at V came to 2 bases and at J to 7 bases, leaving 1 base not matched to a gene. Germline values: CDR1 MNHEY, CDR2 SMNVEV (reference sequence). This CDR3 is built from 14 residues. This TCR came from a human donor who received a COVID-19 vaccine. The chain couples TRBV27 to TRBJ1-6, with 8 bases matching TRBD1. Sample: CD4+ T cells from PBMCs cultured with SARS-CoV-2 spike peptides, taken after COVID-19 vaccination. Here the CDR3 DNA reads TGTGCCAGCAGTTTAGGGACAGGAAATTCACCCCTCCACTTT. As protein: CASSLGTGNSPLHF.